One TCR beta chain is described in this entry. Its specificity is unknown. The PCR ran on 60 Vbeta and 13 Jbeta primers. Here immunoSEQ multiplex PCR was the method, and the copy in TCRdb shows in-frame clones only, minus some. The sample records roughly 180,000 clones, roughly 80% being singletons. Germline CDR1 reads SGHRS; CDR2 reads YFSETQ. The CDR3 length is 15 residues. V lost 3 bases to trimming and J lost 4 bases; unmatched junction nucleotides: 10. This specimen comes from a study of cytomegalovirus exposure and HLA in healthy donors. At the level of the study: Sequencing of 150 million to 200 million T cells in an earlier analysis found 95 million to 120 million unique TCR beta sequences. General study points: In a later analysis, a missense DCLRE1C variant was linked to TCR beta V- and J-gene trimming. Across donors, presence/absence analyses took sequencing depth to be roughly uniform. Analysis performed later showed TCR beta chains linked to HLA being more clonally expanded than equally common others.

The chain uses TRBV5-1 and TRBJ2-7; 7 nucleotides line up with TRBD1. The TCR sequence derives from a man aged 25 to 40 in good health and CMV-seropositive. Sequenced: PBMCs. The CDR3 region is CASSSRQGGGYEQYF. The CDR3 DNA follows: TGCGCCAGCAGCTCCCGCCAAGGGGGCGGGTACGAGCAGTACTTC.